This T cell receptor beta chain was identified during a study of T-cell reconstitution after alpha-beta-depleted transplantation in children. Study results and caveats: The study reportedly traced alpha-beta T cells about two months after transplant to several hundred expanded graft clones. T-cell counts and diversity at one year following transplant were attributed mainly to newly produced T cells. Surviving recipient T cells and thymic progenitors underlay high day-60 TCRbeta diversity in some patients.

Trimming removed 0 bases from V and 4 bases from J; junction bases left unmatched: 6. This CDR3 contains 15 residues. Germline V gene sequence: CDR1 DFQATT, CDR2 SNEGSKA (reference sequence). The table lists this clonotype with many counts. Its antigen is as yet unknown. During its preparation, the TCRbeta library received unique molecular identifiers. TCRdb re-analysed the PCR reads in MiXCR, keeping a single row per CDR3 protein. The repertoire holds about 130,000 distinct CDR3 sequences, about 9.9% seen once, with about 25% in the top ten. V usage is TRBV20-1 and J usage is TRBJ2-1; TRBD1 matches 7 bases. The sequence came from a girl less than two years old who had a stem cell transplant for combined immunodeficiency, so the T cells may come from the graft donor. The input for sequencing was PBMCs, mostly from graft donor cells, taken 180 days after TCRalphabeta/CD19-depleted stem cell transplant. CDR3 in DNA: TGCAGTGCTAGAGAGACAGGGCTTTTATACAATGAGCAGTTCTTC. Its translation is CSARETGLLYNEQFF.